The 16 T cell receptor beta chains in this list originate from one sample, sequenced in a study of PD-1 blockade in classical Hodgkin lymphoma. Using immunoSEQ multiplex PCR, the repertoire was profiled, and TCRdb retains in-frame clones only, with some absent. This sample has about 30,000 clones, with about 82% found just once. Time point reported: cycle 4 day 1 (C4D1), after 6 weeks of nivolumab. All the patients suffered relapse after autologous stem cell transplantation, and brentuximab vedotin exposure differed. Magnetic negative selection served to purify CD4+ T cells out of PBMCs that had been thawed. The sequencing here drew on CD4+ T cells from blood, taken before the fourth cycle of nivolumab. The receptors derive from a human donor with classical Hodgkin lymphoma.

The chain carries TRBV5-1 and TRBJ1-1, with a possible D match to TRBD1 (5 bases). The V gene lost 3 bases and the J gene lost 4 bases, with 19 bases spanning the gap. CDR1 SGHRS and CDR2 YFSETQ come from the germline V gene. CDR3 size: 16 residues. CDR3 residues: CASSSETTGVGTEAFF. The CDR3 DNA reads TGCGCCAGCAGCTCAGAAACCACGGGGGTGGGCACTGAAGCTTTCTTT.

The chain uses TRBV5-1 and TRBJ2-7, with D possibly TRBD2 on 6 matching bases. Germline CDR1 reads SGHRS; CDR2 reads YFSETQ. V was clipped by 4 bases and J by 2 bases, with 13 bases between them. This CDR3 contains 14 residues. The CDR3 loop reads CASSGGGFPYEQYF. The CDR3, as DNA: TGCGCCAGCAGCGGGGGAGGTTTCCCCTACGAGCAGTACTTC.

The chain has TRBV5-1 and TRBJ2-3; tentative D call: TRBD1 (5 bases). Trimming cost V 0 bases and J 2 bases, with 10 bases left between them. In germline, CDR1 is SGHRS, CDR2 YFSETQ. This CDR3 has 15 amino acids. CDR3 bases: TGCGCCAGCAGCTTGGGTAGGGGATTCACAGATACGCAGTATTTT. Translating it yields CASSLGRGFTDTQYF.

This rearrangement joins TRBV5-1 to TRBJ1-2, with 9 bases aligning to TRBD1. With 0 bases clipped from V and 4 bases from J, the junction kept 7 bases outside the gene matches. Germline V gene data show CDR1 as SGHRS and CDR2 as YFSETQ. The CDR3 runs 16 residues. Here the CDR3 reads CASSLAVTGGSYGYTF. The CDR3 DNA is TGCGCCAGCAGCTTGGCCGTGACAGGGGGGAGCTATGGCTACACCTTC.

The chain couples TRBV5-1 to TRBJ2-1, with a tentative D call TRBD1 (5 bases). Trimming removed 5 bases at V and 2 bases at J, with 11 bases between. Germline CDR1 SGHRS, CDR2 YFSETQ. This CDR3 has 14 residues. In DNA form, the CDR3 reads TGCGCCAGCAGTGCGCCAGGGCCCTACAATGAGCAGTTCTTC. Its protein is CASSAPGPYNEQFF.

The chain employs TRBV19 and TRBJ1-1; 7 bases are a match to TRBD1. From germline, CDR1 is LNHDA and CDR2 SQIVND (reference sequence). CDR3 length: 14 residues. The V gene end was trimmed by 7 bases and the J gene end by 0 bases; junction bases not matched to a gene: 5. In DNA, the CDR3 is TGTGCCAGTAACCTGGACAGGATGAACACTGAAGCTTTCTTT. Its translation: CASNLDRMNTEAFF.

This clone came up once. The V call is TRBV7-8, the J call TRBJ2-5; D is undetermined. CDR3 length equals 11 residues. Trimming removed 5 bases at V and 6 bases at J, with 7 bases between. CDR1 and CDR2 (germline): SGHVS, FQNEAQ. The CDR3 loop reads CASSRAQTQYF. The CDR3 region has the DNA TGTGCCAGCAGCCGGGCCCAGACCCAGTACTTC.

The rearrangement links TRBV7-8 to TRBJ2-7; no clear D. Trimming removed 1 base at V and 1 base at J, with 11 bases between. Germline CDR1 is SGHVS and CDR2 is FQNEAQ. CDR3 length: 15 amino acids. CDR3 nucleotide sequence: TGTGCCAGCAGCTTAGGAGGTGGCCTTTCCTACGAGCAGTACTTC. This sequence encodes CASSLGGGLSYEQYF. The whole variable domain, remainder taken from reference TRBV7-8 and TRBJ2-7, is GAGVSQSPRYKVAKRGQDVALRCDPISGHVSLFWYQQALGQGPEFLTYFQNEAQLDKSGLPSDRFFAERPEGSVSTLKIQRTQQEDSAVYLCASSLGGGLSYEQYFGPGTRLTVT.

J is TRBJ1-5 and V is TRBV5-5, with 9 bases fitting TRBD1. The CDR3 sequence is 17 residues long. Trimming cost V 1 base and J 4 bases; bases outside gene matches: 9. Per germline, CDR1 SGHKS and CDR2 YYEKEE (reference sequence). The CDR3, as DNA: TGTGCCAGCAGCTTGAGTGGACAGGGGTTGGGGAATCAGCCCCAGCATTTT. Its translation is CASSLSGQGLGNQPQHF. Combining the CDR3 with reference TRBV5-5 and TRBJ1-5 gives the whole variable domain DAGVTQSPTHLIKTRGQQVTLRCSPISGHKSVSWYQQVLGQGPQFIFQYYEKEERGRGNFPDRFSARQFPNYSSELNVNALLLGDSALYLCASSLSGQGLGNQPQHFGDGTRLSIL.

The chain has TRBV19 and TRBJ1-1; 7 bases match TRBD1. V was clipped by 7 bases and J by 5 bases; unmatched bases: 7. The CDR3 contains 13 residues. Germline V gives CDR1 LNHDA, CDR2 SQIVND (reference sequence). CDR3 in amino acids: CASTRQGGTEAFF. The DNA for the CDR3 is TGTGCCAGTACTAGACAGGGAGGAACTGAAGCTTTCTTT.

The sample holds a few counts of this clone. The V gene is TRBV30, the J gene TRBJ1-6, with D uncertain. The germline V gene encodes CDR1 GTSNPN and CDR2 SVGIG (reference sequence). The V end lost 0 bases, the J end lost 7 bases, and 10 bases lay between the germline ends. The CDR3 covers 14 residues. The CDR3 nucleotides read TGTGCCTGGAGTGTAGGCAGATCCAATTCACCCCTCCACTTT. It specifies CAWSVGRSNSPLHF.

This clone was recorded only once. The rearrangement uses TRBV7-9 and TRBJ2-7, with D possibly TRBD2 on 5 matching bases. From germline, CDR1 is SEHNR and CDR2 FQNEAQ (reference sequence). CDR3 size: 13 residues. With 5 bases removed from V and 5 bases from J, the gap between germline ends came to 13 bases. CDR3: CASSKDPGNEQYF. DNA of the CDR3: TGTGCCAGCAGCAAAGATCCGGGGAACGAGCAGTACTTC.

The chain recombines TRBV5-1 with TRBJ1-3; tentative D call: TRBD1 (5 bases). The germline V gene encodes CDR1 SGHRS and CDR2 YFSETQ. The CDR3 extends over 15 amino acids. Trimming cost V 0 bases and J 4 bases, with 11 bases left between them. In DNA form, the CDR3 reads TGCGCCAGCAGCTTGGATGGGGGTTCCGGAAACACCATATATTTT. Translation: CASSLDGGSGNTIYF.

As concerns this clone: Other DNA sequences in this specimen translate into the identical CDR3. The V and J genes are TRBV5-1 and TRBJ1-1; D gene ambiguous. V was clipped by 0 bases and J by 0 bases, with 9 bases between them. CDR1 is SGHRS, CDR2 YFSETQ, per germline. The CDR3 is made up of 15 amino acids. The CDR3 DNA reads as TGCGCCAGCAGCTTGGCCCCGGGGTTGAACACTGAAGCTTTCTTT. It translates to CASSLAPGLNTEAFF.

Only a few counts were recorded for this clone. The DNA for the CDR3 is TGTGCCGCGTCTGCTTCCGATGCAGATGGATATGGCTACACCTTC. Encoded protein: CAASASDADGYGYTF. This chain links TRBV6-5 with TRBJ1-2; no clear D. V shed 11 bases and J shed 5 bases, with 24 bases lying between them. This CDR3 region has 15 residues. The germline V gene encodes CDR1 MNHEY and CDR2 SVGAGI.

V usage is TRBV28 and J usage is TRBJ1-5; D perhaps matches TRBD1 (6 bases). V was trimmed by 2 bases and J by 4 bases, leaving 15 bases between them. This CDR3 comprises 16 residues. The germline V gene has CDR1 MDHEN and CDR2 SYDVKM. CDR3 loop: CASSLVRTARNQPQHF. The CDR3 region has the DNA TGTGCCAGCAGTTTAGTCAGGACAGCTAGGAATCAGCCCCAGCATTTT.